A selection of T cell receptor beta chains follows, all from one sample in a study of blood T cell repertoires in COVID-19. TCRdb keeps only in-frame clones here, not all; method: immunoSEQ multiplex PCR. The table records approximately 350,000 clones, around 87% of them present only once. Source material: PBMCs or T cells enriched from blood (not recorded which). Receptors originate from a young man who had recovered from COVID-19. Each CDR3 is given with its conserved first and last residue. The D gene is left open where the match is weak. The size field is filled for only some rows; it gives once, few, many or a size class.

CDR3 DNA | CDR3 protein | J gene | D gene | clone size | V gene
TGTGCCAGCAGTTACCAGGGTTATAGCAATCAGCCCCAGCATTTT | CASSYQGYSNQPQHF | TRBJ1-5 | . | . | TRBV6-5
TGTGCCAGCAGTGAACTGAGACAGGGCTATAATTCACCCCTCCACTTT | CASSELRQGYNSPLHF | TRBJ1-6 | TRBD1 | . | TRBV6-1
TGTGCCAGCACCCCCTCGGAGGTAGCGATGGGACAAGAGACCCAGTACTTC | CASTPSEVAMGQETQYF | TRBJ2-5 | . | . | TRBV28
TGTGCCAGCGGCCGGGACAGTATTAGCTCCTACGAGCAGTACTTC | CASGRDSISSYEQYF | TRBJ2-7 | TRBD1 | . | TRBV27
TGTGCCAGCAGCCCTCACCCTCGGACTAGCGGTCAAGAGACCCAGTACTTC | CASSPHPRTSGQETQYF | TRBJ2-5 | TRBD2 | . | TRBV7-7
TGCAGCGCAGGGGGCTACAATGAGCAGTTCTTC | CSAGGYNEQFF | TRBJ2-1 | TRBD1 | . | TRBV29-1
TGCAGCGTTGACAGGGGCAGAAACACCATATATTTT | CSVDRGRNTIYF | TRBJ1-3 | . | . | TRBV29-1
TGTGCCAGCAGTTCTCTAACTATACTAGCAACTAATGAAAAACTGTTTTTT | CASSSLTILATNEKLFF | TRBJ1-4 | . | once | TRBV28
TGTGCCAGCAGCTCTCCCCTAGCGGGAGGGCCAGGTACGCAGTATTTT | CASSSPLAGGPGTQYF | TRBJ2-3 | TRBD2 | . | TRBV7-8
TGTGCCAGCACACAGGGGTCCGGGGCCAAAAACATTCAGTACTTC | CASTQGSGAKNIQYF | TRBJ2-4 | TRBD1 | . | TRBV6-9
TGTGCCAGCACGATCCAGGGGAATAGCAATCAGCCCCAGCATTTT | CASTIQGNSNQPQHF | TRBJ1-5 | . | . | TRBV2
TGCGCCAGCAGCTTGGGGAGGGGTCACAACACTGAAGCTTTCTTT | CASSLGRGHNTEAFF | TRBJ1-1 | . | . | TRBV5-1
TGTGCCAGCTCACCCCCCGCGGGGTCCATGAACACTGAAGCTTTCTTT | CASSPPAGSMNTEAFF | TRBJ1-1 | . | . | TRBV18
TGTGCCACCAGCAGAGATGTCGAAGCGGGAGAATACAATGAGCAGTTCTTC | CATSRDVEAGEYNEQFF | TRBJ2-1 | TRBD2 | . | TRBV15
TGTGCCAGCTCACCACGGAGGGGGACAGGGACCGTCAATGAGCAGTTCTTC | CASSPRRGTGTVNEQFF | TRBJ2-1 | TRBD1 | . | TRBV18